This T cell receptor beta chain was sequenced during a study of cytomegalovirus exposure and HLA in healthy donors. Repertoires were generated with immunoSEQ multiplex PCR, while TCRdb's copy carries only in-frame clones and drops some. The repertoire holds approximately 220,000 clones, with about 83% as singletons. Separation from the roughly 670-subject first cohort characterized the roughly 120-subject validation cohort, to which the donors belonged. Notes on this clone: Its specificity is not known.

Trimming pared 1 base from V and 9 bases from J, leaving 8 bases between. This CDR3 comprises 12 residues. The germline CDR1 and CDR2 sequences are SEHNR and FQNEAQ (reference sequence). Overall study findings and caveats: Many donors shared some public TCRs, even though most TCR sequences were rare. The classifier was said to identify cytomegalovirus status with high specificity and sensitivity.

The material sequenced was PBMCs. This TCR derives from a man between 18 and 35 years old in good health and CMV-seronegative. The rearrangement joins TRBV7-9 to TRBJ2-3, with no clear D. In nucleotides, the CDR3 is TGTGCCAGCAGCTTAGGCCCCGGGACGCAGTATTTT. Its translation is CASSLGPGTQYF.